This entry lists 9 T cell receptor beta chains sequenced from one sample in a study of neurological immune-mediated disorders. TCRdb re-derived calls from the 5' RACE reads in MiXCR, one entry per CDR3 protein. The sample has about 60,000 distinct CDR3 sequences; roughly 4% are singletons. Sample: PBMCs. These receptors came from a woman between 45 and 65 years old with multiple sclerosis.

This clonotype was seen ten or more times. This chain joins TRBV2 and TRBJ2-1; 10 bases are a match to TRBD2. The CDR3 sequence is 16 residues long. CDR1 is SNHLY and CDR2 is FYNNEI in the germline V gene. V gave up 7 bases and J gave up 0 bases; unmatched junction bases: 6. The DNA for the CDR3 is TGTGCCAGCAAAGTGGGACTAGCGACCTCCTACAATGAGCAGTTCTTC. The encoded protein is CASKVGLATSYNEQFF.

This clonotype was seen many times. The chain recombines TRBV15 with TRBJ2-7, with a weak D call TRBD2 (5 bases). The CDR3 has 14 amino acids. CDR1 is LNHNV and CDR2 is YYDKDF in the germline V gene (reference sequence). V was shortened by 9 bases and J by 0 bases, with 15 bases between the two germline ends. In DNA form, the CDR3 reads TGTGCCACTGCGAGCGGATCTCCCTCCTACGAGCAGTACTTC. Amino acid sequence: CATASGSPSYEQYF.

The chain employs TRBV18 and TRBJ2-1; D perhaps matches TRBD1 (5 bases). From germline, CDR1 is KGHSH and CDR2 LQKENI. CDR3 size: 12 residues. The V gene lost 1 base and the J gene lost 12 bases, with 10 bases spanning the gap. The CDR3 sequence is CASSPLRGGQFF. The CDR3 nucleotides read TGTGCCAGCTCACCACTAAGGGGCGGGCAGTTCTTC.

This clonotype was observed a few times. This rearrangement joins TRBV7-2 to TRBJ2-6; D remains unclear. Trimming pared 3 bases from V and 4 bases from J, leaving 13 bases between. Per the germline V gene, CDR1 is SGHTA and CDR2 is FQGNSA. The CDR3 covers 16 residues. The chain's CDR3 is CASSFSFGSGANVLTF. For the CDR3, the DNA is TGTGCCAGCAGCTTTTCGTTTGGCTCAGGGGCCAACGTCCTGACTTTC.

There are many counts of this clonotype. J is TRBJ1-2 and V is TRBV7-2; D is uncertain. The CDR3 loop spans 13 amino acids. Trimming took off 11 bases at V and 2 bases at J, with 15 bases between the two ends. Per germline, CDR1 SGHTA and CDR2 FQGNSA. The CDR3 protein is CASGQEVNYGYTF. The CDR3 DNA sequence: TGTGCCTCCGGTCAGGAGGTGAACTATGGCTACACCTTC.

In its sample, this clonotype was seen many times. This sequence joins TRBV29-1 and TRBJ2-2; D is undetermined. The CDR3 is 13 amino acids. Trimming took off 4 bases at V and 5 bases at J, with 11 bases between the two ends. Germline V CDR1 and CDR2: SQVTM, ANQGSEA. The CDR3 here is CSVGGYRTGELFF. The CDR3 DNA sequence: TGCAGCGTTGGTGGCTATCGGACCGGGGAGCTGTTTTTT.

The sample holds many counts of this clonotype. V gene TRBV11-2 combines with J gene TRBJ2-7; D not certain. Germline V gives CDR1 SGHAT, CDR2 FQNNGV. Deletions cut 1 base from V and 5 bases from J, with 12 bases between. This CDR3 is built from 14 residues. The CDR3 region is CASSLVGQAHEQYF. The CDR3, as DNA: TGTGCCAGCAGCTTAGTTGGGCAGGCCCACGAGCAGTACTTC. The full variable domain, completed using reference TRBV11-2 and TRBJ2-7, is EAGVAQSPRYKIIEKRQSVAFWCNPISGHATLYWYQQILGQGPKLLIQFQNNGVVDDSQLPKDRFSAERLKGVDSTLKIQPAKLEDSAVYLCASSLVGQAHEQYFGPGTRLTVT.

This clonotype has ten or more counts. V and J are TRBV24-1 and TRBJ2-1; 11 bases are a match to TRBD2. After removal of 5 bases from V and 3 bases from J, the junction contained 8 bases not matched to a gene. The CDR3 spans 17 residues. Germline V gene lookup returns CDR1 KGHDR and CDR2 SFDVKD. For the CDR3, the DNA is TGTGCCACCAGTGCTAAACTAGCGGGAGTAGGCTACAATGAGCAGTTCTTC. Its translation: CATSAKLAGVGYNEQFF.

This clonotype came up many times. Here the CDR3 DNA reads TGTGCCAGCAGCTCTAAACCGGACAGGGATGGCTACACCTTC. Translating gives CASSSKPDRDGYTF. The V gene is TRBV7-3, the J gene TRBJ1-2; TRBD1 aligns across 8 bases. Germline assignment: CDR1 SGHTA and CDR2 FQGTGA. This CDR3 comprises 14 residues. V shed 4 bases and J 6 bases; nucleotides not matched to a gene: 7.